The text below deals with one TCR beta chain. The antigen it recognizes is unknown. The record has no base qualities; no much larger clone is one base away. Receptor libraries were prepared by the immunoSEQ multiplex PCR assay. For the multiplex PCR, a mixture combining 60 forward primers for TCR Vbeta segments and 13 reverse primers for TCR Jbeta segments was used. The CDR3 region of rearranged TCR beta genes was amplified from genomic DNA with a multiplex PCR assay. On the Illumina HiSeq System, the amplified TCR beta libraries were sequenced as 87-base-pair reads. Per the authors' processing: A later analysis counted about 80 million unique TCR beta chains across the approximately 700 repertoires, and 9 million to 14 million of these chains were shared by at least two donors. To remove PCR and sequencing errors, raw reads were error-corrected and collapsed into unique sequences using a nearest-neighbor algorithm that merged closely related sequences. To assign V, D and J gene segments, CDR3 sequences were aligned to IMGT reference sequences. For a sequence to be retained, at least a six-nucleotide match to both a V gene segment and a J gene segment was required. Rearrangements were classified as productive when the CDR3 lacked stop codons and remained in frame with V and J, and all other rearrangements were classified as non-productive. CDR3 was defined by IMGT convention, running from the second conserved V-encoded cysteine to the conserved J-encoded phenylalanine. The earlier analysis of 587 of the donors excluded sequences that lacked an unambiguous match to a single V gene segment. In an earlier analysis of several hundred of the donors, V segments were called functional above 56.7% productive rearrangements and were called segregating when the between-donor standard deviation exceeded 5%. To diagnose cytomegalovirus status from the catalog of TCR beta chain sequences, a statistical classification framework was built. A later analysis assigned V and J genes by comparing TCR nucleotide sequences with IMGT/GENE-DB human TR gene sequences. The TCRdist pipeline was used in a later analysis to assign CDR3 sequences and most-parsimonious VDJ recombination scenarios. In a later analysis, every TCR beta chain was defined by the combination of its CDR3 amino acid sequence and its V-gene family, and reads without a unique V-gene family were dropped. As a way to deal with suspected cross-contamination and a sequencing artifact, a later analysis dropped 640 or so nucleotide sequences that were highly shared and had low generation probability. A later analysis calculated a clonal expansion index for each public chain from normalized within-repertoire ranks of inferred template counts. A later analysis computed generation probabilities with a VDJ recombination model fitted to out-of-frame rearrangements, and checked the results against IGoR. A later analysis scored TCR-TCR, TCR-HLA and TCR-CMV co-occurrence with hypergeometric tests, applying a repertoire-size bias correction to TCR pairs. To estimate false discovery rates, a later analysis permuted the HLA or CMV assignments 20 times. In a later analysis, co-occurring TCRs were grouped using DBSCAN, with TCRdist sequence similarity added in when clustering inside HLA-allele-positive subsets. Repertoires with fewer than 30,000 or more than 120,000 public chains, plus five repertoires with anomalous nucleotide sharing, were excluded from co-occurrence clustering. The clones in this table, taken by TCRdb from immuneACCESS, are in-frame only. Not every clone is retained; where verified, under half of the shortfall comes from an unresolved V gene, and the cause of the rest is unknown. V and J calls and clone size are those listed in that table; D and trimming were worked out from the DNA. The sample yields over 150,000 clones; 70% to 80% were counted once. The ten top clones hold around a tenth of the sample.

The cohort consisted of 600 or so healthy bone marrow donors. At the time of sampling, all cohort members were nominally healthy, though unrecorded immune exposures were likely present. The donor was CMV seropositive and was included in the group of 289 seropositive cohort members. Every donor gave a peripheral blood sample, and the peripheral blood mononuclear cells from that sample were used for TCR beta sequencing. The Qiagen DNeasy Blood Extraction Kit was used to extract genomic DNA from the blood cell samples. From the cysteine up to the phenylalanine, the CDR3 has a length of 13 residues. Only the CDR3 DNA is retained, 39 bases long and in frame from the first base. Taken from the germline V gene (reference sequence), the CDR1 and CDR2 loops are SEHNR and FQNEAQ. V loses 1 base, J loses 6 bases, and the germline ends lie 9 bases apart. The data were taken from a study of cytomegalovirus exposure and HLA in healthy donors (dated by TCRdb to the late 2010s). With regard to the full study: An earlier analysis of some 500 of the donors reported 250 to 300 Gb of sequence data and 117 million unique TCR beta sequences from about 180 million T cells. Typing coverage differed by locus: A, B, C, DRB1 and DQB1 were typed in roughly 620-640 donors, DQA1 in about 500, DPA1 in 600 to 610, and DPB1 in about 450. Because of strong linkage in the cohort, five DR-DQ haplotypes were treated as single units for association and clustering. The study aimed to test whether cataloging public T cell receptors could reveal signatures of past pathogen exposure. An earlier analysis of approximately 640 of the donors applied high-throughput TCR beta sequencing to assess whether each TCR beta V gene segment acted as functional or pseudogenic. Donor age, sex, ethnicity and CMV serostatus were collected together with the repertoire data. In a later analysis, previously published TCR beta repertoires from fewer than 750 donors were re-analyzed and high-resolution HLA genotyping was added so that TCR occurrence patterns could be studied. Both class I and class II loci were covered by HLA typing, at four-digit resolution. The genetic ancestry cluster associated with self-reported Caucasian donors included roughly 84% of the approximately 430 genotyped donors. Using immunosequencing, the study profiled T cell repertoires from fewer than 850 subjects and related those repertoires to cytomegalovirus serostatus. All discovery cohort repertoires had been generated using a single sequencing platform. Rather than using new phenotypic data, the later analysis identified candidate immune exposures from TCR beta sequences and from how often those sequences occurred across donors. A later genetic analysis used genome-wide SNP genotypes for about 55% of the 666 donors, treating that subset as a discovery cohort. Among 398 genotyped donors of the cohort, an average of roughly 240,000 unique TCR beta nucleotide sequences were sequenced per donor, around 20% of them non-productive. The study combined high-throughput TCR immunosequencing, statistical association of individual TCRs with disease status, and machine learning to predict cytomegalovirus infection status. An early release covering more than 500 HLA-typed donors comprised around 300 gigabases of sequencing data and 85 million to 100 million unique TCR sequences. Besides the first cohort of 666 subjects, a separate validation cohort made up of roughly 120 different subjects was used. Broader findings and caveats from the paper: The study gave a list of about 160 TCR beta chains associated with cytomegalovirus. The classifier was reported to diagnose cytomegalovirus status with high specificity and sensitivity in both the original cohort and the validation cohort. An association between a missense DCLRE1C variant and V-gene and J-gene trimming of TCR beta chains was found in a later genetic analysis and replicated in an independent cohort. In an earlier analysis of 500 to 650 of the donors, most TCR beta V segments appeared in productive rearrangements about 87% or about 30% of the time, broadly matching IMGT annotations. A further reported finding was that TCR beta sequences accurately predicted the HLA-A and HLA-B alleles for most subjects in the first cohort. Presence/absence analyses assumed roughly uniform sequencing depth across donors, an assumption that may not hold. According to the authors, the approach could potentially be generalized to other disease states and immunological phenotypes. Some IMGT-functional V segments, including TRBV6-2 and TRBV6-3, could not be distinguished by the 87-base-pair reads and were therefore excluded. At a false discovery rate of 0.05, a later analysis linked under 20,000 TCR beta sequences to specific HLA alleles. A cluster of highly shared sequence variants was judged likely to be a technical artifact of the sequencing pipeline. Because HLA typing was missing for some donors at each locus, association tests included only the typed subset. In vitro tests confirmed that a few of the cytomegalovirus-associated TCR beta chains recognize cytomegalovirus antigens. Across donors, most TCR sequences were observed very rarely, whereas some public TCRs were present in many individuals. Because counts were too low, around 18 rarely observed V segments, including chromosome 9 orphons, were left out of the earlier analysis of 587 of the donors. A later genetic analysis reported fewer N-insertions in productive TCRs among donors in an Asian-associated ancestry cluster than the roughly 690-donor mean. When HLA alleles, especially DR and DQ, strongly co-occurred, attributing TCR associations to individual alleles was difficult. According to a later analysis, most CMV-associated TCR beta chains appeared to be HLA-restricted, and the HLA associations seemed to be driven largely by CMV exposure. A later analysis found that HLA-associated TCR beta chains were more clonally expanded and had lower generation probabilities than equally common non-associated chains. The cohort was sequenced for TCR beta chains only, and without alpha or paired-chain data the features that could be detected were limited. Several of the top co-occurrence clusters appeared to be linked to parvovirus B19, influenza, CMV and Epstein-Barr virus, according to a later analysis. Correlated functional status among segregating V segments might reflect linkage disequilibrium, but an unknown experimental factor could not be ruled out. CMV serostatus was the only immune exposure information available for the cohort. In a later analysis, the rate of TCR association differed among HLA loci, with DRB1 alleles having the most associated TCRs and HLA-C alleles having the fewest.

The sequencing sample was made of PBMCs. This TCR derives from a man aged 18 to 29 in good health and CMV-seropositive. The sequence links TRBV7-9 to TRBJ1-1; the D gene is not confidently resolved. The sequence in DNA is TGTGCCAGCAGCTTAGTCGTCCTCCCTGAAGCTTTCTTT. Its translation is CASSLVVLPEAFF.